This T cell receptor beta chain derives from a study of CD8 T cells in Susac syndrome. CD8+ and CD4+ T cells circulating in blood were sequenced for TCR beta. TEMRA cells were FACS-enriched, and CD8+ and CD4+ T cells were isolated negatively. Whole-study findings and limits: The study's TCR sequencing and HLA analysis drew on a certain number of individuals. That number was acknowledged as relatively small.

An input of about 0.5 to 1 ug of RNA was subjected to reverse transcription using random hexamers. The authors amplified TCR beta CDR3 across 54 Vbeta and 13 Jbeta using immunoSEQ multiplex PCR. TCRdb reprocessed the immunoSEQ multiplex PCR reads with MiXCR, giving one entry per CDR3 protein. The sample comprises roughly 120,000 distinct CDR3 sequences, roughly 97% of which are singletons, and 0.075% to 0.1% rests with the top ten. This CDR3 region has 11 residues. Germline CDR1 SQVTM, CDR2 ANQGSEA. A remark on this clonotype: The antigen remains unidentified.

The receptor's source is a human donor in good health. Sequenced sample: CD4+ T cells from PBMCs. The chain joins TRBV29-1 to TRBJ2-5; D may be TRBD2 (5 bases). This CDR3 reads CSTGRGETQYF. DNA of the CDR3: TGCAGTACGGGCCGGGGAGAGACCCAGTACTTC.